One TCR beta chain is described in this entry. The antigen remains undetermined. This sample was taken from a study of shared clonotypes between healthy human individuals. Germline V gene data show CDR1 as SNHLY and CDR2 as FYNNEI. The CDR3 spans 16 residues. V was trimmed by 2 bases and J by 2 bases, leaving 13 bases between them. Findings of the study overall: Larger estimated richness was generally seen in naive subsets than in memory subsets.

The data were produced by immunoSEQ multiplex PCR, yet TCRdb's version contains in-frame clones alone and is incomplete. The sample carries about 2.5 million clones, 85% to 95% recorded once. The source is a man between 18 and 35 years old in good health. Some clones in this sample may be carry-over from other donors' samples. The specimen sequenced was naive CD4+ T cells from PBMCs. As to subset: CD45RA+ positively selected. The rearrangement links TRBV2 to TRBJ1-5; D gene ambiguous. CDR3 sequence: CASSEIWGSGNQPQHF. The CDR3 coding sequence is TGTGCCAGCAGTGAAATATGGGGATCTGGCAATCAGCCCCAGCATTTT.